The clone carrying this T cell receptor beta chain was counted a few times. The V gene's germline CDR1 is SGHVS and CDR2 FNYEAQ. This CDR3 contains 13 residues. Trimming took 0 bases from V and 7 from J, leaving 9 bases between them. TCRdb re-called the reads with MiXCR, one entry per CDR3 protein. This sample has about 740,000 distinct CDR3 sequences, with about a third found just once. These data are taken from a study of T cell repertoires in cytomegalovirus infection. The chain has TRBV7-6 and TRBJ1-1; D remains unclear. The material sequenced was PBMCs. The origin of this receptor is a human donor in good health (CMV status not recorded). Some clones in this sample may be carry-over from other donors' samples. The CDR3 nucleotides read TGTGCCAGCAGCTTAGCAACAGCCAGTGAAGCTTTCTTT. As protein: CASSLATASEAFF.